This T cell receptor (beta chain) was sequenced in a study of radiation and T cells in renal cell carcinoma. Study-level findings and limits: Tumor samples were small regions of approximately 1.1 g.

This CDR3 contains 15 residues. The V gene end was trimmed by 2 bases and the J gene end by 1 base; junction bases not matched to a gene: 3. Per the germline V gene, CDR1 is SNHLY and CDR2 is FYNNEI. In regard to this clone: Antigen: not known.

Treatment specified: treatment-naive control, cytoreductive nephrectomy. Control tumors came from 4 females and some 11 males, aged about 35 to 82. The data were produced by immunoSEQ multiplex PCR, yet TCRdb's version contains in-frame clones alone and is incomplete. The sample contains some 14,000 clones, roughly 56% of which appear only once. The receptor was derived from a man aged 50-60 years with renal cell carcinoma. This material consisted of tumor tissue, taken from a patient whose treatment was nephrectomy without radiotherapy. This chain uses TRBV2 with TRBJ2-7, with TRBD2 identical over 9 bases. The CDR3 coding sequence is TGTGCCAGCAGTGAACTAGCGGGACCATCCTACGAGCAGTACTTC. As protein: CASSELAGPSYEQYF.